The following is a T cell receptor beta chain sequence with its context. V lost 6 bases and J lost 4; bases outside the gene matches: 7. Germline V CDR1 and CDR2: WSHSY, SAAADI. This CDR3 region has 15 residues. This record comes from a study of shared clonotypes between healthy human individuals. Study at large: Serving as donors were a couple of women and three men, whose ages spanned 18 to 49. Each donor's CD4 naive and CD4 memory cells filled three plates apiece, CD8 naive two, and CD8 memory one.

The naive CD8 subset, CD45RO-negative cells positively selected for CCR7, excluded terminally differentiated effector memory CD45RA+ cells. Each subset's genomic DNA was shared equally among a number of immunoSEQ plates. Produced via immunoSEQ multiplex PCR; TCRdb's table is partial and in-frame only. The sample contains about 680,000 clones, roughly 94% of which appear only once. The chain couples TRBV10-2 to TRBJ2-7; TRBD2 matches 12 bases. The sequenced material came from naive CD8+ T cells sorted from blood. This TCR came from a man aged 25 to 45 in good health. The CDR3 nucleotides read TGCGCCAGCAGGGACGGGACTAGCGGGTATTACGAGCAGTACTTC. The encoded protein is CASRDGTSGYYEQYF.